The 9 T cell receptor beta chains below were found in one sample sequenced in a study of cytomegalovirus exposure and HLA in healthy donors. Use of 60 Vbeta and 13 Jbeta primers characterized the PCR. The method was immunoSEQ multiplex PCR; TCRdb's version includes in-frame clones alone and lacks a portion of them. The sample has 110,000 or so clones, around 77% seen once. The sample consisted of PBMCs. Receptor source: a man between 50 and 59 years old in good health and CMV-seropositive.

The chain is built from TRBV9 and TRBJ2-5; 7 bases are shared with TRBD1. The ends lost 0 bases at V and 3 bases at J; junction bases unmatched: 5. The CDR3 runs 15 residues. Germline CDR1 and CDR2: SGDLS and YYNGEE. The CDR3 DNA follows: TGTGCCAGCAGCGTAGGGCGAGGGGGCGAAGAGACCCAGTACTTC. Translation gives CASSVGRGGEETQYF.

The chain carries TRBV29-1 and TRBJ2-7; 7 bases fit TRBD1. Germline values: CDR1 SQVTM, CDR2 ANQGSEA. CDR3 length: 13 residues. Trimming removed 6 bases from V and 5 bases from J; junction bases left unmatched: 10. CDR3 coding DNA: TGCAGCGTCACCGGGACAGTTGGTAACGAGCAGTACTTC. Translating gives CSVTGTVGNEQYF.

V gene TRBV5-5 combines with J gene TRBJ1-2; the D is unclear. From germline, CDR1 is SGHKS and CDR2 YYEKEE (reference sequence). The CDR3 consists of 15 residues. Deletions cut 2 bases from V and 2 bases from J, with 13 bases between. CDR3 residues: CASSFLARENYGYTF. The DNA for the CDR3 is TGTGCCAGCAGCTTTCTAGCCCGTGAGAACTATGGCTACACCTTC. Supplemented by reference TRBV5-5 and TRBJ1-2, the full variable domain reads DAGVTQSPTHLIKTRGQQVTLRCSPISGHKSVSWYQQVLGQGPQFIFQYYEKEERGRGNFPDRFSARQFPNYSSELNVNALLLGDSALYLCASSFLARENYGYTFGSGTRLTVV.

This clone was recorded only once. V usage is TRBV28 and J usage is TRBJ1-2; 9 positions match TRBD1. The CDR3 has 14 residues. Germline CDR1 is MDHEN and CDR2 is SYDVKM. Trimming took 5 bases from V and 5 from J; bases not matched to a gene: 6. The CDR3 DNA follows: TGTGCCAGCAGTCCCGGGACAGGGCTATATGGCTACACCTTC. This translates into CASSPGTGLYGYTF.

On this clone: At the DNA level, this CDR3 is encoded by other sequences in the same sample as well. The CDR3 bases are TGTGCCAGCTCACCGGGACAGGGTTACAATGAGCAGTTCTTC. This encodes CASSPGQGYNEQFF. V usage is TRBV18 and J usage is TRBJ2-1, with TRBD1 matching 9 bases. With 3 bases clipped from V and 4 bases from J, the junction kept 1 base outside the gene matches. CDR1 and CDR2 from the germline V gene are KGHSH and LQKENI. This CDR3 is 14 amino acids long.

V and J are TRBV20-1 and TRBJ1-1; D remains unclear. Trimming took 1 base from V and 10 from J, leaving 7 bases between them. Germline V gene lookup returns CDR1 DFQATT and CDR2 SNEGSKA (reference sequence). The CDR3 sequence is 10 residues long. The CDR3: CSARVNRAFF. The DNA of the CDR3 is TGCAGTGCTAGAGTGAACAGAGCTTTCTTT.

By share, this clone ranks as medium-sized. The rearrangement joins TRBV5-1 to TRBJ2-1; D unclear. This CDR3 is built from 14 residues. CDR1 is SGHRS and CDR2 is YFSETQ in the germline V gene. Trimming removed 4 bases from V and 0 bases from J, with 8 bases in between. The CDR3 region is CASSLQSSYNEQFF. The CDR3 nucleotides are TGCGCCAGCAGCCTACAGAGCTCCTACAATGAGCAGTTCTTC. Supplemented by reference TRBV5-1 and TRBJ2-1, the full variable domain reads KAGVTQTPRYLIKTRGQQVTLSCSPISGHRSVSWYQQTPGQGLQFLFEYFSETQRNKGNFPGRFSGRQFSNSRSEMNVSTLELGDSALYLCASSLQSSYNEQFFGPGTRLTVL.

In DNA, the CDR3 is TGTGCCAGTAGAGACAGCTATCAGCCCCAGCATTTT. This gives the protein CASRDSYQPQHF. The V gene is TRBV19, the J gene TRBJ1-5, with a weak D call TRBD1 (5 bases). CDR1 LNHDA and CDR2 SQIVND come from the germline V gene (reference sequence). Trimming took off 6 bases at V and 5 bases at J, with 8 bases between the two ends. The CDR3 is 12 amino acids.

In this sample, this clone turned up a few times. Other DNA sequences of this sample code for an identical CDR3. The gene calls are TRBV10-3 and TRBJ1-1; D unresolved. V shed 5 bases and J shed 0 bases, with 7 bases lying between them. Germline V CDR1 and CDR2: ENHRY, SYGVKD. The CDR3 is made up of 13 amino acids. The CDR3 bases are TGTGCCATCAGTTACAAGATGAACACTGAAGCTTTCTTT. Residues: CAISYKMNTEAFF.